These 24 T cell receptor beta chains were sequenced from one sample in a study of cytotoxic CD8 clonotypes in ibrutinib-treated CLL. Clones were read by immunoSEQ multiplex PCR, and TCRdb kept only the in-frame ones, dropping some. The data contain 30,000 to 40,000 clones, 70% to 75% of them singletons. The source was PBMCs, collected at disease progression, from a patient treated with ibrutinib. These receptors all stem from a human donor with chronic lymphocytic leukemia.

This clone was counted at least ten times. The CDR3: CASSPTGLANEQFF. CDR3 nucleotides: TGTGCCAGCAGCCCCACGGGACTAGCGAATGAGCAGTTCTTC. This sequence joins TRBV11-1 and TRBJ2-1; 10 nucleotides match TRBD2. Trimming cost V 5 bases and J 7 bases; bases outside gene matches: 5. Per the germline V gene, CDR1 is SGHAT and CDR2 is FQDESV (reference sequence). The CDR3 sequence is 14 residues long.

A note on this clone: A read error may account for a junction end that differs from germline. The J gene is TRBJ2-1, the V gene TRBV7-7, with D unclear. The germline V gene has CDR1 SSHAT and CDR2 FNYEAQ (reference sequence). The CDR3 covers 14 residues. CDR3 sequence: CASSPKGSYNEQFF. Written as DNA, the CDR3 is TGTGCTAGCAGCCCAAAAGGATCCTACAATGAGCAGTTCTTC.

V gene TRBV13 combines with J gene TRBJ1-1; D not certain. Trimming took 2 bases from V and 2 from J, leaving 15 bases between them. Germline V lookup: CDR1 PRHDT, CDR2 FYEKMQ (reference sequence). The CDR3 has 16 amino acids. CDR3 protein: CASSLNLGSANTEAFF. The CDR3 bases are TGTGCCAGCAGCTTAAACCTCGGTAGCGCTAACACTGAAGCTTTCTTT.

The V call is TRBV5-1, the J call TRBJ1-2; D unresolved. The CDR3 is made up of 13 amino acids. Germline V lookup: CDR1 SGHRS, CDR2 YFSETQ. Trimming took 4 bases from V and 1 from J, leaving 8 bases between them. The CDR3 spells CASSLDGNYGYTF. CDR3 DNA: TGCGCCAGCAGCCTAGACGGTAACTATGGCTACACCTTC.

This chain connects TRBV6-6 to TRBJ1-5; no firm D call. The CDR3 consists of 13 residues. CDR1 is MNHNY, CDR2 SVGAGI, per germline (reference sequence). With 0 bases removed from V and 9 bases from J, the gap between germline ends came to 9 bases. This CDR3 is CASSYSGLGPQHF. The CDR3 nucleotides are TGTGCCAGCAGTTACTCCGGACTCGGGCCCCAGCATTTT.

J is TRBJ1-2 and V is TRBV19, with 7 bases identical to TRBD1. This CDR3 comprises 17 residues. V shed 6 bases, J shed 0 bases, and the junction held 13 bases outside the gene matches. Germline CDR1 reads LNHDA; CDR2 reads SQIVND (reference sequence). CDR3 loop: CASSPGTAATTNYGYTF. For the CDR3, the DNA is TGTGCCAGTAGCCCCGGGACAGCGGCAACAACTAACTATGGCTACACCTTC.

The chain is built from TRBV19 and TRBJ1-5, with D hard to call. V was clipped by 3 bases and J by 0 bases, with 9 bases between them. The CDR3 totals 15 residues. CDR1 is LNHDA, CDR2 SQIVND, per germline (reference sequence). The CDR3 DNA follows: TGTGCCAGTAGTATTGGAGGGTATAGCAATCAGCCCCAGCATTTT. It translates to CASSIGGYSNQPQHF.

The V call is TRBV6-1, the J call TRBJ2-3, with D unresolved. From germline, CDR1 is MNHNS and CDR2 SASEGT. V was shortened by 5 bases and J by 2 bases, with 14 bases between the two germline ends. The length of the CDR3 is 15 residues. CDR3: CASSFKIRSTDTQYF. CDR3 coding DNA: TGTGCCAGCAGTTTCAAAATCCGGTCCACAGATACGCAGTATTTT.

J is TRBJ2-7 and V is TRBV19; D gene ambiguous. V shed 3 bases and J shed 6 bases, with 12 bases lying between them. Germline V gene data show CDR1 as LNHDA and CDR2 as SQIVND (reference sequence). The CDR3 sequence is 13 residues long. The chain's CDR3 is CASSIGRMGEQYF. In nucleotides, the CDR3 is TGTGCCAGTAGTATCGGTAGGATGGGCGAGCAGTACTTC.

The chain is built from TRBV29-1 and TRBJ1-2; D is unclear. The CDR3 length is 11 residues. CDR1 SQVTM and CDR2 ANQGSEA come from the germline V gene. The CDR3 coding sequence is TGCAGTGCTGACCGGGGCTATGGCTACACCTTC. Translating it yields CSADRGYGYTF.

DNA for the CDR3: TGCGCCAGCAGCTTGGGAACAGGATTTAATGGCTACACCTTC. Translated: CASSLGTGFNGYTF. V usage is TRBV5-1 and J usage is TRBJ1-2; D is perhaps TRBD1 (5 bases). This CDR3 spans 14 amino acids. Germline values: CDR1 SGHRS, CDR2 YFSETQ. Trimming removed 0 bases from V and 6 bases from J, with 12 bases in between.

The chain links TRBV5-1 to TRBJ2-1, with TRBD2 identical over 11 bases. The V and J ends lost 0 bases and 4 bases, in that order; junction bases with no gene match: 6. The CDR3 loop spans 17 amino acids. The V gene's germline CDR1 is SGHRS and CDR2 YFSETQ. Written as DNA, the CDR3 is TGCGCCAGCAGCTTGGTAGCGGGGGGGCTTCTGTACAATGAGCAGTTCTTC. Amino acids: CASSLVAGGLLYNEQFF.

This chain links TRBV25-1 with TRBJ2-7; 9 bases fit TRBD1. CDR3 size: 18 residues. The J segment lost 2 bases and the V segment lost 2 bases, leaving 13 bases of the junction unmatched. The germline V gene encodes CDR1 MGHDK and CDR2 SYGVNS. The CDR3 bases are TGTGCCAGCAGTGAACAAGCCAGAACAGGGGGCAGCGCCTACGAGCAGTACTTC. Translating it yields CASSEQARTGGSAYEQYF.

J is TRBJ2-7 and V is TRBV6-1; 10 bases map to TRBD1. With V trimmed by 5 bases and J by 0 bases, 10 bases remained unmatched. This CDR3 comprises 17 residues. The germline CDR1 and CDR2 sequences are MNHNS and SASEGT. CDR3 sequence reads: CASSKDKTGGTSYEQYF. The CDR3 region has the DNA TGTGCCAGCAGTAAAGACAAGACAGGGGGCACCTCCTACGAGCAGTACTTC.

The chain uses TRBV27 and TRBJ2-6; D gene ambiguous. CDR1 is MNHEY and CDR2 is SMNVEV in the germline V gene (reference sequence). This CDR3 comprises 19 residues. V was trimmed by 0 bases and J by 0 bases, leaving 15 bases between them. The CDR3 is CASSLSIGFADSGANVLTF. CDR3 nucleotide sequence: TGTGCCAGCAGTTTATCGATAGGGTTTGCCGACTCTGGGGCCAACGTCCTGACTTTC. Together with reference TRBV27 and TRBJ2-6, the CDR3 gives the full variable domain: EAQVTQNPRYLITVTGKKLTVTCSQNMNHEYMSWYRQDPGLGLRQIYYSMNVEVTDKGDVPEGYKVSRKEKRNFPLILESPSPNQTSLYFCASSLSIGFADSGANVLTFGAGSRLTVL.

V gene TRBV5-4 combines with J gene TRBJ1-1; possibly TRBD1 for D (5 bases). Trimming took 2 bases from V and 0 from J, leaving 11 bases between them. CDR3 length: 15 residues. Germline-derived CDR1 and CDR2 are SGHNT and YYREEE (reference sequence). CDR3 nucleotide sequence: TGTGCCAGCAGCTTAGAGGGACGGATGAACACTGAAGCTTTCTTT. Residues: CASSLEGRMNTEAFF.

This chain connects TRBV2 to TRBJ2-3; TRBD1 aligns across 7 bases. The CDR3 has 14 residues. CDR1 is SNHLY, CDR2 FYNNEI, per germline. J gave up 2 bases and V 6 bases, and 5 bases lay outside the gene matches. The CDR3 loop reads CASRLGQTTDTQYF. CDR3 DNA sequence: TGTGCCAGCAGGCTGGGACAGACCACAGATACGCAGTATTTT.

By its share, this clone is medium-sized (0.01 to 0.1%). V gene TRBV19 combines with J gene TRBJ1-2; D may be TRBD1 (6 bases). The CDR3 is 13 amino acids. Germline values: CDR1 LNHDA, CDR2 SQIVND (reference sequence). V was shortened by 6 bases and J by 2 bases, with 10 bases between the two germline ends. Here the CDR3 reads CASSPGGNYGYTF. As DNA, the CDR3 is TGTGCCAGTAGCCCGGGGGGCAACTATGGCTACACCTTC.

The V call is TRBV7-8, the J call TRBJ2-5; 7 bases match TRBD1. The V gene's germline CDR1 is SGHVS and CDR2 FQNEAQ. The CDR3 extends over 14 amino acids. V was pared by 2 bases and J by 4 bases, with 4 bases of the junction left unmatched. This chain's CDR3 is CASSLRDSSETQYF. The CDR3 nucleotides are TGTGCCAGCAGCTTAAGGGACAGTTCAGAGACCCAGTACTTC.

Here the CDR3 reads CAISPGTENEKLFF. The DNA of the CDR3 is TGTGCCATCTCCCCCGGGACAGAGAATGAAAAACTGTTTTTT. The V and J genes are TRBV10-3 and TRBJ1-4; 7 bases agree with TRBD1. This CDR3 is 14 amino acids long. CDR1 is ENHRY and CDR2 is SYGVKD in the germline V gene. V lost 8 bases, J lost 5 bases, and 8 bases stayed unmatched.

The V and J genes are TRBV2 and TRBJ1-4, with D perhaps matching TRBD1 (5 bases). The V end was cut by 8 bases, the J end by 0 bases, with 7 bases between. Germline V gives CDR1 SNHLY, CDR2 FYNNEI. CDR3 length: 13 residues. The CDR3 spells CASPGPTNEKLFF. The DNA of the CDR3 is TGTGCCAGCCCAGGGCCAACTAATGAAAAACTGTTTTTT.

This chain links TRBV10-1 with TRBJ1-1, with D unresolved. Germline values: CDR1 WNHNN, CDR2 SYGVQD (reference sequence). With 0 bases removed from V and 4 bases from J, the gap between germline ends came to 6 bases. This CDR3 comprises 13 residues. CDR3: CASSESIGTEAFF. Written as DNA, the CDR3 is TGCGCCAGCAGTGAGTCGATCGGCACTGAAGCTTTCTTT.

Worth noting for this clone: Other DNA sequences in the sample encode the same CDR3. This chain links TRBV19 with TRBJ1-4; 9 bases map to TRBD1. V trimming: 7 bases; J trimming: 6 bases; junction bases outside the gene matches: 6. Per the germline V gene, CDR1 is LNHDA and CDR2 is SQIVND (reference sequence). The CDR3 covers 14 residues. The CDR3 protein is CASNPGQGYEKLFF. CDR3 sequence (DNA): TGTGCCAGTAATCCGGGACAGGGTTATGAAAAACTGTTTTTT.

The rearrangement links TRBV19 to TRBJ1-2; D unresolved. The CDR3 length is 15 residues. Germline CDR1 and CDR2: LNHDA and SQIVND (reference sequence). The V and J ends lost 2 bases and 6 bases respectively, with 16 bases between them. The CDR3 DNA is TGTGCCAGTAGTATATCGACGACCCATGGAGATGGCTACACCTTC. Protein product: CASSISTTHGDGYTF.